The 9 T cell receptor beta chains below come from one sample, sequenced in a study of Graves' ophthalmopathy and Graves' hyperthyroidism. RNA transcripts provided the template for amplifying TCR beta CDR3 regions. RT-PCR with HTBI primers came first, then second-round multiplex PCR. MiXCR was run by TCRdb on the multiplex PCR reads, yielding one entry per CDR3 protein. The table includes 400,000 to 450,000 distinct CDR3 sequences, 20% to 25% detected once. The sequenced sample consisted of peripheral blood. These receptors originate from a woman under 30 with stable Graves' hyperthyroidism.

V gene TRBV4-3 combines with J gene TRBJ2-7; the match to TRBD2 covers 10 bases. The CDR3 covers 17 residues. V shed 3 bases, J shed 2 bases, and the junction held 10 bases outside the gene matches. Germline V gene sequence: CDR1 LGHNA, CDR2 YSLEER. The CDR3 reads CASSQLIAGGAPYEQYF. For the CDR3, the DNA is TGCGCCAGCAGCCAGTTAATAGCGGGAGGAGCCCCCTACGAGCAGTACTTC.

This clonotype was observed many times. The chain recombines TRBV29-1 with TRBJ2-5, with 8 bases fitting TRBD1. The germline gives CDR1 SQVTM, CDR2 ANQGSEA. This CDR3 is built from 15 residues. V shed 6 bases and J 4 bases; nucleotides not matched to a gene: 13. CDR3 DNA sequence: TGCAGCGTGCACACTGATCGGACAGGGCTAGAGACCCAGTACTTC. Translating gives CSVHTDRTGLETQYF.

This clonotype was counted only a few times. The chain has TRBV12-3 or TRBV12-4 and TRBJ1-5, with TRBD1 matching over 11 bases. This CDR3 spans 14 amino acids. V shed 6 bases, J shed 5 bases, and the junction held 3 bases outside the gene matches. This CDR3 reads CASRGQGAYQPQHF. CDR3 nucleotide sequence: TGTGCCAGCAGAGGACAGGGGGCATATCAGCCCCAGCATTTT.

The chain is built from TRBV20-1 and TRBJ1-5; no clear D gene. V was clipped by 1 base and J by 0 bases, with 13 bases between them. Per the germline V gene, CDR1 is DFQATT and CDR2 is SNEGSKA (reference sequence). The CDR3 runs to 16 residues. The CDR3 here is CSARGIRSPSNQPQHF. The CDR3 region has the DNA TGCAGTGCTAGAGGCATAAGGTCCCCTAGCAATCAGCCCCAGCATTTT.

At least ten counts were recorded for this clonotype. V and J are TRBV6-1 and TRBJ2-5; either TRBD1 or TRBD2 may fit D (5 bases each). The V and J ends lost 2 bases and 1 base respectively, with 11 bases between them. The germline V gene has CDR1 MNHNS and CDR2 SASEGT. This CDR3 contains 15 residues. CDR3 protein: CASSEFTGPQETQYF. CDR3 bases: TGTGCCAGCAGTGAATTTACGGGGCCCCAAGAGACCCAGTACTTC.

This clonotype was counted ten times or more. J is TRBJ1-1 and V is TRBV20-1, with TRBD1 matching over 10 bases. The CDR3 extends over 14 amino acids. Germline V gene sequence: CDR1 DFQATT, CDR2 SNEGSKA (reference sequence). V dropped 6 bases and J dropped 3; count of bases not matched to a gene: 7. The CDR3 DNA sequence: TGCAGTGCAACCGACAGGGGGCGCGACACTGAAGCTTTCTTT. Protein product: CSATDRGRDTEAFF.

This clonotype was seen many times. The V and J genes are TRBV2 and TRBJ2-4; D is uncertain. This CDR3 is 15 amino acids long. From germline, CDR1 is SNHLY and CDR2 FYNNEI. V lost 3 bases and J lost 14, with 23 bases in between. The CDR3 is CASSDWSTQEYGKYF. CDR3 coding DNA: TGTGCCAGCAGTGATTGGTCCACCCAAGAGTATGGTAAGTACTTC.

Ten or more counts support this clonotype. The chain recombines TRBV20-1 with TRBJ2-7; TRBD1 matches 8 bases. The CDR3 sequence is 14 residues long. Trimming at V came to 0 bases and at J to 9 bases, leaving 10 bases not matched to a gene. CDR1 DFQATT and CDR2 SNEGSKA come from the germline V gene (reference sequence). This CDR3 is CSAREVPDRGSQYF. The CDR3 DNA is TGCAGTGCTAGAGAAGTCCCCGACAGGGGATCGCAGTACTTC.

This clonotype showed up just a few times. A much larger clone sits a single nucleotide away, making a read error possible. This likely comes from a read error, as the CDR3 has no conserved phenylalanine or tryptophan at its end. The CDR3 loop is CATSREMDTEAFY. The CDR3 region has the DNA TGTGCCACCAGCAGGGAGATGGACACTGAAGCTTTCTAT. The chain employs TRBV15 and TRBJ1-1, with unresolved D. Trimming cost V 3 bases and J 3 bases, with 8 bases left between them. The CDR3 consists of 13 residues. Germline CDR1 is LNHNV and CDR2 is YYDKDF (reference sequence).